Described below is a single T cell receptor (beta chain) sequence and its context. The antigen is unknown. CDR1 and CDR2 (germline): MNHNY, SVGAGI (reference sequence). The length of the CDR3 is 14 residues. With V trimmed by 10 bases and J by 0 bases, 7 bases remained unmatched. The data stem from a study of PD-L1 blockade in urothelial cancer. Study at large: About 85% of the roughly 30 patients were males with bladder-origin urothelial cancer.

Study-wide results and caveats: Durable-benefit patients had greater expansion of tumor-associated blood clones at 3 weeks.

This sample's time point: pretreatment peripheral blood. Each PCR contained spiked-in synthetic TCR analog templates. Clones were sequenced by immunoSEQ multiplex PCR, and TCRdb holds only the in-frame ones, with some missing. The sample includes 130,000 or so clones, approximately 84% of them seen just once. This sequence was found in a man between 45 and 60 years old with urothelial cancer. The sequencing here drew on PBMCs, taken around atezolizumab (anti-PD-L1) treatment. The chain joins TRBV6-6 to TRBJ2-7; 9 nucleotides align to TRBD1. CDR3 sequence (DNA): TGTGCCACCTCTGGGACAGGGACCTCCTACGAGCAGTACTTC. Amino acid sequence: CATSGTGTSYEQYF.